This entry describes one TCR beta chain. The PCR employed 60 Vbeta primers together with 13 Jbeta primers. The protocol was immunoSEQ multiplex PCR, while the TCRdb copy is restricted to in-frame clones and leaves out a portion. There are under 200,000 clones in the sample; around 84% occur only once, and roughly 6.7% lies in the top ten. The data belong to a study of cytomegalovirus exposure and HLA in healthy donors. The CDR3 has 15 residues. The germline V gene has CDR1 SGHVS and CDR2 FQNEAQ. V shed 5 bases, J shed 2 bases, and the junction held 7 bases outside the gene matches. The source of this sequence is a man aged 50 to 59 in good health and CMV-seropositive. The source material was PBMCs. The V gene is TRBV7-8, the J gene TRBJ2-3; the match to TRBD1 covers 7 bases. As DNA, the CDR3 is TGTGCCAGCAGCCCACGGGACAGACTCACAGATACGCAGTATTTT. Its translation is CASSPRDRLTDTQYF.